Shown below are 32 T cell receptor beta chains from a single sample sequenced in a study of shared clonotypes between healthy human individuals. Terminally differentiated effector memory CD45RA+ cells were left out of the naive CD8 fraction, which was CD45RO-negative and positively selected for CCR7. Clones were read by immunoSEQ multiplex PCR, and TCRdb kept only the in-frame ones, dropping some. The table has roughly 2.1 million clones, 85% to 95% seen once. Sequenced input: naive CD8+ T cells from PBMCs. These receptors were obtained from a man between 18 and 29 years old in good health. Some clones in this sample may be carry-over from other donors' samples.

This clone occurred a few times. This chain joins TRBV19 and TRBJ1-5; TRBD1 might be the D (6 bases). V was clipped by 5 bases and J by 4 bases, with 12 bases between them. This CDR3 spans 14 amino acids. Germline V gene sequence: CDR1 LNHDA, CDR2 SQIVND (reference sequence). CDR3 in amino acids: CASSEGGGNQPQHF. The CDR3 DNA reads TGTGCCAGTAGTGAAGGGGGGGGTAATCAGCCCCAGCATTTT.

Remarks on this clone: In the same sample, other DNA sequences code for this CDR3. J is TRBJ1-3 and V is TRBV9; D is possibly TRBD1 (5 bases). Trimming pared 4 bases from V and 2 bases from J, leaving 10 bases between. The CDR3 is 14 residues long. Germline V gives CDR1 SGDLS, CDR2 YYNGEE. The CDR3 DNA sequence: TGTGCCAGCAGCCCAACGGGGGCTGGAAACACCATATATTTT. Encoded protein: CASSPTGAGNTIYF.

The CDR3 reads CASSLARLTNTGELFF. Written as DNA, the CDR3 is TGCGCCAGCAGCTTGGCTCGTCTTACGAACACCGGGGAGCTGTTTTTT. This chain links TRBV5-1 with TRBJ2-2; D unresolved. Looked up from germline, CDR1 is SGHRS and CDR2 is YFSETQ. V was shortened by 0 bases and J by 0 bases, with 9 bases between the two germline ends. This CDR3 region has 16 residues.

This chain joins TRBV10-2 and TRBJ1-1; D might be TRBD1 (5 bases). V gave up 7 bases and J gave up 0 bases, with 9 bases separating them. Germline V gives CDR1 WSHSY, CDR2 SAAADI. The CDR3 loop spans 13 amino acids. This CDR3 is CASNRGMNTEAFF. CDR3 nucleotide sequence: TGCGCCAGCAACCGGGGCATGAACACTGAAGCTTTCTTT.

This clone was picked up one time. This chain links TRBV7-6 with TRBJ1-4; 7 bases align to TRBD1. Unmatched junction bases numbered 4, after V lost 4 bases and J lost 2 bases. CDR3 size: 15 residues. The germline CDR1 and CDR2 sequences are SGHVS and FNYEAQ. As DNA, the CDR3 is TGTGCCAGCAGCTCGACACAGGGGACTAATGAAAAACTGTTTTTT. Translating gives CASSSTQGTNEKLFF.

The V and J genes are TRBV27 and TRBJ1-5; a possible D gene is TRBD1 (5 bases). V lost 3 bases and J 4 bases, leaving 16 bases between the germline ends. The CDR3 covers 16 residues. Germline assignment: CDR1 MNHEY and CDR2 SMNVEV (reference sequence). The CDR3 here is CASSLALPGTNQPQHF. In DNA form, the CDR3 reads TGTGCCAGCAGTTTGGCCCTGCCAGGGACTAATCAGCCCCAGCATTTT.

This chain connects TRBV27 to TRBJ1-3; 8 bases match TRBD1. This CDR3 has 13 residues. Germline CDR1 is MNHEY and CDR2 is SMNVEV (reference sequence). J gave up 7 bases and V 6 bases, and 5 bases lay outside the gene matches. CDR3 DNA: TGTGCCAGCAGCGACGACAGGGGCAACACCATATATTTT. As protein: CASSDDRGNTIYF.

This chain uses TRBV28 with TRBJ2-7, with D possibly TRBD1 on 5 matching bases. Between the trimmed V and J ends, which lost 5 bases and 0 bases, there was a span of 14 bases. Germline V gives CDR1 MDHEN, CDR2 SYDVKM. CDR3 length equals 15 residues. The chain's CDR3 is CASSPQGSHSYEQYF. Here the CDR3 DNA reads TGTGCCAGCAGTCCGCAGGGTTCTCACTCCTACGAGCAGTACTTC. The entire variable domain, with the rest obtained from reference TRBV28 and TRBJ2-7, is as follows: DVKVTQSSRYLVKRTGEKVFLECVQDMDHENMFWYRQDPGLGLRLIYFSYDVKMKEKGDIPEGYSVSREKKERFSLILESASTNQTSMYLCASSPQGSHSYEQYFGPGTRLTVT.

This clone appeared a single time. The chain carries TRBV6-1 and TRBJ2-7; 8 bases map to TRBD1. With 0 bases clipped from V and 0 bases from J, the junction kept 7 bases outside the gene matches. The CDR3 loop spans 17 amino acids. In germline, CDR1 is MNHNS, CDR2 SASEGT. CDR3 nucleotides: TGTGCCAGCAGTGAAGCGCCTGGGACAGGCAGCTCCTACGAGCAGTACTTC. Its translation: CASSEAPGTGSSYEQYF.

This chain links TRBV7-8 with TRBJ1-1, with 7 bases identical to TRBD1. After removal of 5 bases from V and 4 bases from J, the junction contained 10 bases not matched to a gene. This CDR3 is built from 15 residues. The germline V gene encodes CDR1 SGHVS and CDR2 FQNEAQ. DNA of the CDR3: TGTGCCAGCAGCCTACCACAGGGGAGGGGCACTGAAGCTTTCTTT. Protein: CASSLPQGRGTEAFF. The full variable domain, with the rest looked up from reference TRBV7-8 and TRBJ1-1, is GAGVSQSPRYKVAKRGQDVALRCDPISGHVSLFWYQQALGQGPEFLTYFQNEAQLDKSGLPSDRFFAERPEGSVSTLKIQRTQQEDSAVYLCASSLPQGRGTEAFFGQGTRLTVV.

This clone came up once. The rearrangement uses TRBV4-2 and TRBJ2-1; a weak D match, TRBD2 (6 bases). CDR1 LGHNA and CDR2 YNFKEQ come from the germline V gene. Trimming took 1 base from V and 5 from J, leaving 18 bases between them. The CDR3 has 17 amino acids. This CDR3 is CASSQVGRERIDNEQFF. As DNA, the CDR3 is TGTGCCAGCAGCCAAGTAGGTCGGGAGCGGATCGACAATGAGCAGTTCTTC.

CDR3 sequence: CASSLRPRQSEAFF. The CDR3 coding sequence is TGCGCCAGCAGCTTGAGGCCGAGACAGAGTGAAGCTTTCTTT. The chain uses TRBV5-1 and TRBJ1-1; possible D gene TRBD1, 5 bases. This CDR3 has 14 residues. The ends were cut back, 1 base at V and 7 bases at J, with 14 bases in the middle. Per germline, CDR1 SGHRS and CDR2 YFSETQ. Combining the CDR3 with reference TRBV5-1 and TRBJ1-1 gives the whole variable domain KAGVTQTPRYLIKTRGQQVTLSCSPISGHRSVSWYQQTPGQGLQFLFEYFSETQRNKGNFPGRFSGRQFSNSRSEMNVSTLELGDSALYLCASSLRPRQSEAFFGQGTRLTVV.

The chain is built from TRBV10-3 and TRBJ2-7, with D tentatively TRBD1 or TRBD2 (5 bases each). Looked up from germline, CDR1 is ENHRY and CDR2 is SYGVKD. The CDR3 is 15 residues long. V was clipped by 0 bases and J by 1 base, with 10 bases between them. CDR3 bases: TGTGCCATCAGTGAGTCGGTTGGGGGATCCTACGAGCAGTACTTC. Its protein product is CAISESVGGSYEQYF.

The rearrangement uses TRBV18 and TRBJ2-3; no firm D call. This CDR3 is built from 17 residues. V lost 0 bases to trimming and J lost 4 bases, with 17 bases between them. From germline, CDR1 is KGHSH and CDR2 LQKENI. CDR3 region: CASSPPTAVLTPDTQYF. The CDR3 DNA is TGTGCCAGCTCACCACCGACGGCCGTCTTGACCCCAGATACGCAGTATTTT.

The rearrangement links TRBV5-4 to TRBJ1-3; TRBD1 matches at 7 bases. The CDR3 is 13 amino acids. In germline, CDR1 is SGHNT, CDR2 YYREEE (reference sequence). V was clipped by 3 bases and J by 7 bases; unmatched bases: 4. In DNA form, the CDR3 reads TGTGCCAGCAGCTGGTCCAGGGGGAACACCATATATTTT. Translated, it gives CASSWSRGNTIYF.

This rearrangement joins TRBV5-6 to TRBJ2-1, with D maybe TRBD2 (5 bases). Per the germline V gene, CDR1 is SGHDT and CDR2 is YYEEEE. Between the trimmed V and J ends, which lost 2 bases and 5 bases, there was a span of 14 bases. This CDR3 is built from 15 residues. In DNA form, the CDR3 reads TGTGCCAGCAGCTTTAGGGCTAGCCGACACAATGAGCAGTTCTTC. Translated, it gives CASSFRASRHNEQFF.

The gene calls are TRBV7-9 and TRBJ2-7, with D possibly TRBD2 on 6 matching bases. The CDR3 is 14 amino acids. Germline V gene sequence: CDR1 SEHNR, CDR2 FQNEAQ (reference sequence). V was trimmed by 5 bases and J by 0 bases, leaving 11 bases between them. This chain's CDR3 is CASSLGSLSYEQYF. The DNA of the CDR3 is TGTGCCAGCAGCCTCGGGAGCCTCTCCTACGAGCAGTACTTC.

This sequence joins TRBV7-9 and TRBJ2-3; 8 positions match TRBD2. The CDR3 runs 14 residues. Germline values: CDR1 SEHNR, CDR2 FQNEAQ (reference sequence). The ends lost 1 base at V and 7 bases at J; junction bases unmatched: 4. The CDR3 sequence: CASSLGGLDNTQYF. The CDR3 DNA reads TGTGCCAGCAGCTTAGGGGGACTAGATAATACGCAGTATTTT.

The V call is TRBV7-9, the J call TRBJ2-7; D tentatively fits TRBD1 or TRBD2 (5 bases each). Germline CDR1 and CDR2: SEHNR and FQNEAQ (reference sequence). V lost 5 bases to trimming and J lost 5 bases, with 16 bases between them. CDR3 length: 14 residues. As DNA, the CDR3 is TGTGCCAGCAGCCCCCTGGGGGAGCTCCACGAGCAGTACTTC. Translating it yields CASSPLGELHEQYF. The full variable domain, with the rest looked up from reference TRBV7-9 and TRBJ2-7, is DTGVSQNPRHKITKRGQNVTFRCDPISEHNRLYWYRQTLGQGPEFLTYFQNEAQLEKSRLLSDRFSAERPKGSFSTLEIQRTEQGDSAMYLCASSPLGELHEQYFGPGTRLTVT.

The rearrangement joins TRBV19 to TRBJ2-2; D might be TRBD2 (6 bases). Trimming shortened V by 4 bases and J by 5 bases, and 17 bases separated the two germline ends. The CDR3 is made up of 16 amino acids. Looked up from germline, CDR1 is LNHDA and CDR2 is SQIVND (reference sequence). The DNA of the CDR3 is TGTGCCAGTAGTAGGAGGGCAGAGTTGCTAACCGGGGAGCTGTTTTTT. Translating it yields CASSRRAELLTGELFF.

V usage is TRBV7-8 and J usage is TRBJ2-7, with D perhaps assigned TRBD1 or TRBD2 (5 bases each). The ends were cut back, 5 bases at V and 2 bases at J, with 16 bases in the middle. Germline V lookup: CDR1 SGHVS, CDR2 FQNEAQ. The CDR3 is made up of 15 amino acids. The DNA of the CDR3 is TGTGCCAGCAGCCCCGGGACCAGCGCGACCTACGAGCAGTACTTC. Amino acids: CASSPGTSATYEQYF.

The gene calls are TRBV9 and TRBJ2-3, with D perhaps TRBD1 (5 bases). Deletions cut 5 bases from V and 3 bases from J, with 10 bases between. The germline CDR1 and CDR2 sequences are SGDLS and YYNGEE. The CDR3 length is 13 residues. Written as DNA, the CDR3 is TGTGCCAGCAGTTTGGGGCAAACAGATACGCAGTATTTT. This sequence encodes CASSLGQTDTQYF.

This chain connects TRBV27 to TRBJ2-5, with a weak D call TRBD2 (6 bases). This CDR3 spans 16 amino acids. CDR1 MNHEY and CDR2 SMNVEV come from the germline V gene (reference sequence). V was pared by 0 bases and J by 0 bases, with 11 bases between. CDR3 amino acids: CASSLSRGDYQETQYF. CDR3 in DNA: TGTGCCAGCAGTTTATCCCGTGGGGACTACCAAGAGACCCAGTACTTC.

The rearrangement links TRBV28 to TRBJ1-3, with 8 bases that match TRBD1. The junction had 5 bases not matched to a gene; V was cut back by 6 bases and J by 4 bases. Germline values: CDR1 MDHEN, CDR2 SYDVKM. CDR3 length equals 14 residues. For the CDR3, the DNA is TGTGCCAGCAGAACCAGGGGGCCAGGAAACACCATATATTTT. This codes for CASRTRGPGNTIYF.

The chain links TRBV7-2 to TRBJ2-7; TRBD2 matches 8 bases. V dropped 6 bases and J dropped 6; count of bases not matched to a gene: 10. CDR3 length: 14 residues. CDR1 and CDR2 (germline): SGHTA, FQGNSA. The DNA of the CDR3 is TGTGCCAGCAGTAAGGGACTAGTGCTCTCCGAGCAGTACTTC. This codes for CASSKGLVLSEQYF.

CDR3 DNA: TGTGCCAGCTCAGACCGCGGCGGATACTCTGGAAACACCATATATTTT. This gives the protein CASSDRGGYSGNTIYF. V is TRBV21-1 and J is TRBJ1-3. TRBV21-1 is a recognized pseudogene. The CDR3 contains 16 residues.

This chain joins TRBV13 and TRBJ2-2; 11 nucleotides match TRBD2. The junction had 0 bases not matched to a gene; V was cut back by 3 bases and J by 0 bases. The germline V gene has CDR1 PRHDT and CDR2 FYEKMQ (reference sequence). The CDR3 runs 16 residues. The CDR3 reads CASSLGLAANTGELFF. In DNA form, the CDR3 reads TGTGCCAGCAGCTTGGGACTAGCGGCGAACACCGGGGAGCTGTTTTTT.

This clone was seen once. The chain couples TRBV11-1 to TRBJ2-7; 11 bases agree with TRBD1. The V segment lost 5 bases and the J segment 2 bases; nucleotides outside the gene matches: 5. The CDR3 covers 15 residues. Germline V lookup: CDR1 SGHAT, CDR2 FQDESV (reference sequence). The CDR3 DNA reads TGTGCCAGCAGCGTAGGACAGGGGGCTACCTACGAGCAGTACTTC. It specifies CASSVGQGATYEQYF.

V and J are TRBV9 and TRBJ2-7; TRBD2 agrees at 12 bases. Germline V gene sequence: CDR1 SGDLS, CDR2 YYNGEE. CDR3 size: 14 residues. Trimming at V came to 3 bases and at J to 2 bases, leaving 0 bases not matched to a gene. CDR3 region: CASSGTSGAYEQYF. CDR3 nucleotide sequence: TGTGCCAGCAGCGGGACTAGCGGGGCCTACGAGCAGTACTTC.

The chain combines TRBV29-1 with TRBJ2-1; D is uncertain. The CDR3 loop spans 15 amino acids. The germline V and J ends were trimmed by 1 base and 0 bases, with 10 bases remaining between them. Germline CDR1 SQVTM, CDR2 ANQGSEA. CDR3 nucleotides: TGCAGCGTTGAAGGTACAGTATCCTCCTACAATGAGCAGTTCTTC. Translation: CSVEGTVSSYNEQFF.

Concerning this clone: Other DNA sequences in the same sample also yield this CDR3. The chain has TRBV7-9 and TRBJ1-4, with D unclear. This CDR3 comprises 14 residues. Germline V lookup: CDR1 SEHNR, CDR2 FQNEAQ (reference sequence). The V end was cut by 5 bases, the J end by 1 base, with 8 bases between. The CDR3 DNA reads as TGTGCCAGCAGCCCGACCGGAACTAATGAAAAACTGTTTTTT. Translating gives CASSPTGTNEKLFF.

The table lists this clone with a count of one. The same CDR3 arises from other DNA sequences in this sample as well. The gene calls are TRBV28 and TRBJ2-5; the D gene is possibly TRBD2 (6 bases). V shed 3 bases and J shed 4 bases, with 15 bases lying between them. Per the germline V gene, CDR1 is MDHEN and CDR2 is SYDVKM. This CDR3 contains 15 residues. The CDR3 nucleotides read TGTGCCAGCAGTTTTAGCGGCAGAGGTGGAGAGACCCAGTACTTC. Amino acid sequence: CASSFSGRGGETQYF.